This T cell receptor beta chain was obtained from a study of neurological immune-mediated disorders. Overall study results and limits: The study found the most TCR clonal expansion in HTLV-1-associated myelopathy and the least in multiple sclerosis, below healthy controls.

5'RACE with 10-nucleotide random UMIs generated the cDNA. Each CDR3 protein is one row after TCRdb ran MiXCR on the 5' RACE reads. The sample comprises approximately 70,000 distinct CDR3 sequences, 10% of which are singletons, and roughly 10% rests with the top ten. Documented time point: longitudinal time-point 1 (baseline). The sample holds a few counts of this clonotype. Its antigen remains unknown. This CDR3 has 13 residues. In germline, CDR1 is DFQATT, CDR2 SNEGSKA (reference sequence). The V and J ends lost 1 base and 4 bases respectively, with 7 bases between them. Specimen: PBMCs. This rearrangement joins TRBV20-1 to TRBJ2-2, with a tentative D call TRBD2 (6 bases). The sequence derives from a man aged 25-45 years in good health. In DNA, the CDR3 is TGCAGTGCTAGAGGGGAGGCCACCGGGGAGCTGTTTTTT. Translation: CSARGEATGELFF.